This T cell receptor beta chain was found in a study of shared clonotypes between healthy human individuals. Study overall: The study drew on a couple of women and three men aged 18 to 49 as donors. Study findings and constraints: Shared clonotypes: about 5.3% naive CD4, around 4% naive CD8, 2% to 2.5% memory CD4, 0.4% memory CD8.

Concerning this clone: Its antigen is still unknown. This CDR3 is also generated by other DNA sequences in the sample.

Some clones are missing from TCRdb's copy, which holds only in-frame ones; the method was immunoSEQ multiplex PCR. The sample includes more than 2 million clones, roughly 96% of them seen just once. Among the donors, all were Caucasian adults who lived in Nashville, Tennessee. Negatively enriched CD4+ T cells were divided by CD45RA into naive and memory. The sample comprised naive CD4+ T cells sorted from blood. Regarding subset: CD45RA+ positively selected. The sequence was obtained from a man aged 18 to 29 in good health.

The CDR3 reads CASSRTSGPYEQYF. CDR3 in DNA: TGTGCCAGCAGCCGGACTAGCGGTCCCTACGAGCAGTACTTC. This chain connects TRBV7-2 to TRBJ2-7, with 10 bases aligning to TRBD2. Germline V gives CDR1 SGHTA, CDR2 FQGNSA. V dropped 5 bases and J dropped 2; count of bases not matched to a gene: 3. There are 14 residues in the CDR3.